Below, one TCR beta chain is given with its context. Its antigen is currently unknown. Vbeta (60) and Jbeta (13) primers were used in the PCR. Clones were sequenced by immunoSEQ multiplex PCR, and TCRdb holds only the in-frame ones, with some missing. The sample records about 130,000 clones, approximately 61% being singletons. This sample is part of a study of cytomegalovirus exposure and HLA in healthy donors. Overall study: A data release that came early held some 84 million unique TCRs from HLA-typed donors. The study, taken as a whole, reports: TCR sequences were mostly rare, though some public TCRs occurred in many donors.

Looked up from germline, CDR1 is SGHVS and CDR2 is FNYEAQ. The ends lost 1 base at V and 5 bases at J; junction bases unmatched: 3. The CDR3 loop spans 14 amino acids. The genes are TRBV7-6 and TRBJ2-7; 9 bases map to TRBD1. The sequencing input was PBMCs. This receptor was obtained from a human donor in good health. The CDR3 loop is CASSLGQGVDEQYF. The CDR3, as DNA: TGTGCCAGCAGCTTAGGACAGGGGGTCGACGAGCAGTACTTC.